These T cell receptor beta chains were read from a single sample in a study of T-cell reconstitution after alpha-beta-depleted transplantation in children. TCRdb processed the PCR reads anew with MiXCR; each CDR3 protein has one entry. This table has 350,000 to 450,000 distinct CDR3 sequences, roughly 21% appearing once. The specimen was PBMCs from the stem cell graft donor, collected from the stem cell graft. All receptors derive from a human donor who donated a stem cell graft to a child with acute myeloid leukemia. Both conserved end residues are part of each CDR3. The D gene is left open where the match is weak. Not all rows give a size; the values are once, few, many and, for expanded clones, a class.

TRBV10-3	TRBD1	TRBJ2-7	many	TGTGCCATCAGTGATTTAGGGGCAGGGGGCTTCAACTTC	CAISDLGAGGFNF
TRBV20-1	TRBD2	TRBJ2-1	few	TGCAGTGCTAGACCCGGACTAGCGGTCGATGAGCAGTTCTTC	CSARPGLAVDEQFF
TRBV20-1	TRBD2	TRBJ2-2	-	TGCTGTGCTAAAAGAGCGGGAGTATCGAACACCGGGGAGCTGTTTTTT	CCAKRAGVSNTGELFF
TRBV4-1	-	TRBJ2-1	-	TGCGCCAGCAGCCCGCCCTTTACAGGGACCTGGAAATACAATGAGCAGTTCTTC	CASSPPFTGTWKYNEQFF
TRBV28	TRBD2	TRBJ2-7	few	TGTGCCAGCAGTGTAAGACTAGCGAGCTCCTACGAGCAGTACTTC	CASSVRLASSYEQYF
TRBV20-1	-	TRBJ1-5	many	TGCAGTGCTAGAGATCGTAGGGTAAATCAGCCCCAGCATTTT	CSARDRRVNQPQHF
TRBV20-1	TRBD2	TRBJ2-1	many	TGCAGTGCTGTACTAGCGGGGCGGCGGGAGCAGTTCTTC	CSAVLAGRREQFF
TRBV4-1	TRBD2	TRBJ2-1	-	TGCGCCAGCAACGTTTTGGTTAGCGGGATAACGGGGGCCAATGAGCAGTTCTTC	CASNVLVSGITGANEQFF
TRBV7-9	-	TRBJ1-6	-	TGTGCCAGCAGCACCGGGGGTTCACCCCTCCACTTT	CASSTGGSPLHF
TRBV11-3	TRBD2	TRBJ2-1	-	TGTGCCAGCAGCCGGGTAGCGGGGGCCTACAATGAGCAGTTCTTC	CASSRVAGAYNEQFF